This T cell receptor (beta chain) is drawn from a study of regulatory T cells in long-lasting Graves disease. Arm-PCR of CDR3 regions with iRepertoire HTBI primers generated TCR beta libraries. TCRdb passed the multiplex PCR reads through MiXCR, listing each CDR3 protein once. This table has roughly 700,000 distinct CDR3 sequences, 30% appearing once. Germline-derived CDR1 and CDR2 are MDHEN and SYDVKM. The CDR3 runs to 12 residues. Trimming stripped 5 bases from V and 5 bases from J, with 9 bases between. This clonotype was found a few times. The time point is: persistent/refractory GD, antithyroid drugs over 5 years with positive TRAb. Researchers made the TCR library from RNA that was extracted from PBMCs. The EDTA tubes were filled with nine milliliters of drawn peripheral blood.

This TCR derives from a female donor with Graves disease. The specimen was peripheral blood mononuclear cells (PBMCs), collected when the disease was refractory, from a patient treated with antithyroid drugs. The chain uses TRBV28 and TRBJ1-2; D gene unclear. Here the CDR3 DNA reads TGTGCCAGCAGTCAGATAGTATATGGCTACACCTTC. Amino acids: CASSQIVYGYTF.